The entry below gives a single T cell receptor (beta chain) sequence along with its context. What it binds is not known. Sequencing was performed with immunoSEQ multiplex PCR; in TCRdb, only in-frame clones are kept and a portion is missing. The sample records approximately 140,000 clones, roughly nine tenths being singletons. This specimen belongs to a study of cytomegalovirus exposure and HLA in healthy donors. Study overall: The approximately 720 first-cohort repertoires and the 95 to 150 validation repertoires shared the same platform, a later analysis reported.

Regarding the study as a whole: Cytomegalovirus-associated status was assigned to 150 or so TCR beta chains. Rarity held for most TCR sequences, but there were some public TCRs that occurred in many donors.

Trimming took 5 bases from V and 4 from J; bases not matched to a gene: 7. Germline CDR1 and CDR2: SEHNR and FQNEAQ (reference sequence). The CDR3 loop spans 15 amino acids. A 120-subject validation cohort, separate from the roughly 670-subject first cohort, supplied the donors. The chain couples TRBV7-9 to TRBJ2-7; 11 bases match TRBD1. The origin of this receptor is a man younger than 30 in good health and CMV-seronegative. Sequencing was performed on PBMCs. CDR3 region: CASSAGQGAVYEQYF. DNA for the CDR3: TGTGCCAGCAGCGCCGGACAGGGGGCGGTATACGAGCAGTACTTC. The full variable domain, rest sourced from reference TRBV7-9 and TRBJ2-7, is DTGVSQNPRHKITKRGQNVTFRCDPISEHNRLYWYRQTLGQGPEFLTYFQNEAQLEKSRLLSDRFSAERPKGSFSTLEIQRTEQGDSAMYLCASSAGQGAVYEQYFGPGTRLTVT.